This TCR beta chain was profiled in a study of blood T cell repertoires in COVID-19. Turning to the study itself: Italy, Spain and the United States were the sources of the convalescent and acute COVID-19 samples. PBMCs, B-cell-depleted T cells, or T cells provided the cDNA or gDNA that made up the material.

The CDR3 is 16 residues long. Trimming at V came to 0 bases and at J to 2 bases, leaving 5 bases not matched to a gene. Germline V gene data show CDR1 as MNHNS and CDR2 as SASEGT. As handled by the study authors: Researchers report that nucleated cell counts were estimated from reference gene primer amplification. Profiling relied on immunoSEQ multiplex PCR, and the TCRdb table lists in-frame clones only, not all of them. That table gives V, J and clone size, and the DNA gave D and trimming. The repertoire holds under 200,000 clones, with around 83% as singletons. The chain uses TRBV6-1 and TRBJ2-3, with 7 bases that match TRBD2. Specimen: peripheral blood. The sequence came from a woman over 75 with acute or convalescent COVID-19. The CDR3 region has the DNA TGTGCCAGCAGTGAAGCCCGGGGACTATACACAGATACGCAGTATTTT. This encodes CASSEARGLYTDTQYF.